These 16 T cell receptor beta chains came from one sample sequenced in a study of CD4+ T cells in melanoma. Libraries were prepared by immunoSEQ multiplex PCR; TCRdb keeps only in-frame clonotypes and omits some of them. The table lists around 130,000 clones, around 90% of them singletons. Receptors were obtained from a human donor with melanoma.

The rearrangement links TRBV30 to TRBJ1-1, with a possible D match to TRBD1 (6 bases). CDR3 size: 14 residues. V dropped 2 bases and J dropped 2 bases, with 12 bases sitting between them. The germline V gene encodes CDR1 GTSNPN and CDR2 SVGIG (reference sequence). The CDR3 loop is CAWSLQGSNTEAFF. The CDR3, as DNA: TGTGCCTGGAGTCTCCAGGGGAGTAACACTGAAGCTTTCTTT.

CDR3 protein: CASSPYTPNTEAFF. CDR3 sequence (DNA): TGTGCCAGCTCACCCTATACCCCCAACACTGAAGCTTTCTTT. This sequence joins TRBV18 and TRBJ1-1, with D uncertain. The CDR3 is made up of 14 amino acids. V dropped 3 bases and J dropped 2 bases, with 10 bases sitting between them. The germline CDR1 and CDR2 sequences are KGHSH and LQKENI.

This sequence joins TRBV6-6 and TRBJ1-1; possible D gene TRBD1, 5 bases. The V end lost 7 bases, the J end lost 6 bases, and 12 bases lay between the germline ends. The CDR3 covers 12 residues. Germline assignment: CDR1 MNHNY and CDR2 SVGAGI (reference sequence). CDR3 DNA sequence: TGTGCCAGCACCAGGGATGCGTCTGAAGCTTTCTTT. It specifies CASTRDASEAFF.

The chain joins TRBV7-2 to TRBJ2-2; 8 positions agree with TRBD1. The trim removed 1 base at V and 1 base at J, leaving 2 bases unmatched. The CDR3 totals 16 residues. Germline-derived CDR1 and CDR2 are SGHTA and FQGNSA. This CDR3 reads CASSLEGQVNTGELFF. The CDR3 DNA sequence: TGTGCCAGCAGCTTAGAGGGACAGGTGAACACCGGGGAGCTGTTTTTT.

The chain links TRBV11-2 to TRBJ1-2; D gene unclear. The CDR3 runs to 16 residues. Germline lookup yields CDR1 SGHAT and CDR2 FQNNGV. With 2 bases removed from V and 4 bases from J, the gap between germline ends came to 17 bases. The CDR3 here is CASSLHSGARAYGYTF. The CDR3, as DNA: TGTGCCAGCAGCTTACACTCAGGAGCAAGGGCCTATGGCTACACCTTC.

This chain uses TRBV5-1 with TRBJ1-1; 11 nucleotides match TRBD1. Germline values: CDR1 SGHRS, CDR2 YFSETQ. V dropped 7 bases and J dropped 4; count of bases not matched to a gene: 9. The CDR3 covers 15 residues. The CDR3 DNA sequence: TGCGCCAGCGTCGACCCCGGGACAGGGGGCACTGAAGCTTTCTTT. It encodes CASVDPGTGGTEAFF.

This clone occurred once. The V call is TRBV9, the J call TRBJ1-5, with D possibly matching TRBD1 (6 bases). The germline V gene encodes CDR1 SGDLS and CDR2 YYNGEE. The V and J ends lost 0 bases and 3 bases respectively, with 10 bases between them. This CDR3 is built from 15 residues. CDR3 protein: CASSVVGTSNQPQHF. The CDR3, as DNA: TGTGCCAGCAGCGTAGTTGGGACATCCAATCAGCCCCAGCATTTT.

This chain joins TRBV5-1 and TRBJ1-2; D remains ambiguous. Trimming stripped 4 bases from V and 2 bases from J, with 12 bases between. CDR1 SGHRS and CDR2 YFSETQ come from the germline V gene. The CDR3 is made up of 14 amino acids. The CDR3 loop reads CASSGQVTNYGYTF. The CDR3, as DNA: TGCGCCAGCAGCGGTCAGGTTACGAACTATGGCTACACCTTC.

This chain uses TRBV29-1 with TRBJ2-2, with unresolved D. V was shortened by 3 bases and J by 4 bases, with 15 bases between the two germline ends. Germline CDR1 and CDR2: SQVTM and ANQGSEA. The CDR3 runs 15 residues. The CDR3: CSVDFGTRSTGELFF. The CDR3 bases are TGCAGCGTTGATTTCGGCACCCGGAGCACCGGGGAGCTGTTTTTT.

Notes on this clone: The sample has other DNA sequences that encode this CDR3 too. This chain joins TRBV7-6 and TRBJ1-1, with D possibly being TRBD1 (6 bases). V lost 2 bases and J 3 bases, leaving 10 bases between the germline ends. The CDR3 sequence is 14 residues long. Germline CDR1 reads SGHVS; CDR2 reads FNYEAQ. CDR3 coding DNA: TGTGCCAGCAGCTTAAGGGCAGGGGACACTGAAGCTTTCTTT. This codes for CASSLRAGDTEAFF.

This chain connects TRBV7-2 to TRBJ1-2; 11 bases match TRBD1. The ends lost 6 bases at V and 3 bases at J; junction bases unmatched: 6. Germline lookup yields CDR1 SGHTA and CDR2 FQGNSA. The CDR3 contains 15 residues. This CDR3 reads CASSRRTGGDYGYTF. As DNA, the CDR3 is TGTGCCAGCAGTCGCCGGACAGGGGGCGACTATGGCTACACCTTC.

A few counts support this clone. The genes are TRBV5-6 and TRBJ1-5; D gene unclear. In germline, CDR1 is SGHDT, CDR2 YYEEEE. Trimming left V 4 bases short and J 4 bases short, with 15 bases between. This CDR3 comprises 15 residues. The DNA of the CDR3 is TGTGCCAGCAGCGCAGCCCCGACTGGAAATCAGCCCCAGCATTTT. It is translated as CASSAAPTGNQPQHF.

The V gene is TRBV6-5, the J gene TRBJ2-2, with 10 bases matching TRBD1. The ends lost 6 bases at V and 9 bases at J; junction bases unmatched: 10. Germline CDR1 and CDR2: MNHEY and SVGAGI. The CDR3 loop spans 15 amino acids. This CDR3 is CASRRRQGALWELFF. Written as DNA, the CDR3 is TGTGCCAGCAGACGCCGACAGGGGGCGCTTTGGGAGCTGTTTTTT.

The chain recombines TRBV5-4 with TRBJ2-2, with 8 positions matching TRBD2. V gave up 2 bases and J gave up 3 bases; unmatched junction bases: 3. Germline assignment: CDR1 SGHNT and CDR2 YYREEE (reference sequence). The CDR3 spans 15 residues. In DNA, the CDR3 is TGTGCCAGCAGCTTAGGAGCGGGGGACACCGGGGAGCTGTTTTTT. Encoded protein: CASSLGAGDTGELFF.

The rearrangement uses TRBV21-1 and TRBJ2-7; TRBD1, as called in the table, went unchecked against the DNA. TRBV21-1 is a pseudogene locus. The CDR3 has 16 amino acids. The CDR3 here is CASIGAAGQGNYEQYF. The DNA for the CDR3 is TGTGCCAGCATAGGAGCCGCGGGACAGGGAAACTACGAGCAGTACTTC.

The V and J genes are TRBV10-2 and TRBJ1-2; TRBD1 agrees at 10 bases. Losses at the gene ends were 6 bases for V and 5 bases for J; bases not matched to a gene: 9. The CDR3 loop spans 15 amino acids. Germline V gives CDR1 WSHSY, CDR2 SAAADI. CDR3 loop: CASRSGQGVRYGYTF. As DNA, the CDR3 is TGCGCCAGCAGAAGCGGACAGGGGGTTCGGTATGGCTACACCTTC.